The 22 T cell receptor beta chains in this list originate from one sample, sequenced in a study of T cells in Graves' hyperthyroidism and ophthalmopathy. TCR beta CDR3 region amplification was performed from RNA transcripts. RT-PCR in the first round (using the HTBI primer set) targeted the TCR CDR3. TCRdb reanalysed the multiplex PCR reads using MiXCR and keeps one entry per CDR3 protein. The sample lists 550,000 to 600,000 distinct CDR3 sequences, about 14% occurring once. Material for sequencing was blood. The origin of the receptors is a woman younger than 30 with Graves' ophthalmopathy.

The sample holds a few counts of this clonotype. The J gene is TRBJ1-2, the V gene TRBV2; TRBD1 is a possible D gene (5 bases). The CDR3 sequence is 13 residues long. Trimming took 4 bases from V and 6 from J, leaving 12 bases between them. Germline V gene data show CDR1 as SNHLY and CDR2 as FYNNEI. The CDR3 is CASSGSGLHGYTF. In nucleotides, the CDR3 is TGTGCCAGCAGTGGCTCAGGGTTGCATGGCTACACCTTC.

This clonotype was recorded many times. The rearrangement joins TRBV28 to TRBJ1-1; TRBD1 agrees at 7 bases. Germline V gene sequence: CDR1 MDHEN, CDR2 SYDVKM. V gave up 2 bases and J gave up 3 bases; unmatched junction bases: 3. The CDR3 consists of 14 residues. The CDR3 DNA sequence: TGTGCCAGCAGTTTACCCCAGGGGGACACTGAAGCTTTCTTT. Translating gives CASSLPQGDTEAFF.

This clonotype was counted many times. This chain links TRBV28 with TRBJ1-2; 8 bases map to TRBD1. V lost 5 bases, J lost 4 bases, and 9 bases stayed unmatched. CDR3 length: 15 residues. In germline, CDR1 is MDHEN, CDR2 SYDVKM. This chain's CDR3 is CASSATDRVGYGYTF. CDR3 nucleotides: TGTGCCAGCAGTGCGACGGACAGGGTAGGCTATGGCTACACCTTC.

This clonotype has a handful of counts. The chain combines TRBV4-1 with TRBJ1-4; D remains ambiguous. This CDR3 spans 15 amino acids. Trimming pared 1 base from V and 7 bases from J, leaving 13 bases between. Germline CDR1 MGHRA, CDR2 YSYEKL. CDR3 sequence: CASSQVKGGGEKLFF. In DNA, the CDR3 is TGCGCCAGCAGCCAAGTTAAGGGTGGCGGTGAAAAACTGTTTTTT.

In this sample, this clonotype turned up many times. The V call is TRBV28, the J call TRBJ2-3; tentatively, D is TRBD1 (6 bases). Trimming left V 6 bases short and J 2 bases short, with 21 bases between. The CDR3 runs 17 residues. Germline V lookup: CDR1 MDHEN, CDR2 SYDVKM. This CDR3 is CASSPSAGVSVTDTQYF. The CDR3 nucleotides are TGTGCCAGCAGCCCTTCCGCAGGGGTCTCGGTCACAGATACGCAGTATTTT.

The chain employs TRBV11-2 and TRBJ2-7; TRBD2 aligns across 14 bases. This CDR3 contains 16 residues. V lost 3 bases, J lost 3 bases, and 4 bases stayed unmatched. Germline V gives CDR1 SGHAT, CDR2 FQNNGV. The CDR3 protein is CASSFGGLAGVYEQYF. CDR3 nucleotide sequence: TGTGCCAGCAGCTTCGGGGGACTAGCGGGAGTCTACGAGCAGTACTTC.

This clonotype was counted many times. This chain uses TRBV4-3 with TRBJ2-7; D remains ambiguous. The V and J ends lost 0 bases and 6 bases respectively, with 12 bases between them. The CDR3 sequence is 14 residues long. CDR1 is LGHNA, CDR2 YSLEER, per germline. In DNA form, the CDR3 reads TGCGCCAGCAGCCAAGAACGGCTGCCGAGCGAGCAGTACTTC. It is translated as CASSQERLPSEQYF.

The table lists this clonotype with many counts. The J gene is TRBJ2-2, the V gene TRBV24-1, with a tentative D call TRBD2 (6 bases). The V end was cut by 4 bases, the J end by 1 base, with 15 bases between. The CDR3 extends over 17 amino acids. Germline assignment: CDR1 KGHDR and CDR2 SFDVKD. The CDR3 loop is CATSDPAWRGNTGELFF. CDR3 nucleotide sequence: TGTGCCACCAGTGACCCCGCTTGGCGGGGGAACACCGGGGAGCTGTTTTTT.

The CDR3 sequence: CASSPKQGALAEAFF. Written as DNA, the CDR3 is TGTGCCAGCAGTCCAAAACAGGGGGCATTGGCTGAAGCTTTCTTT. The J gene is TRBJ1-1, the V gene TRBV27; TRBD1 matches at 9 bases. V lost 5 bases, J lost 6 bases, and 10 bases stayed unmatched. Germline V gives CDR1 MNHEY, CDR2 SMNVEV (reference sequence). This CDR3 comprises 15 residues.

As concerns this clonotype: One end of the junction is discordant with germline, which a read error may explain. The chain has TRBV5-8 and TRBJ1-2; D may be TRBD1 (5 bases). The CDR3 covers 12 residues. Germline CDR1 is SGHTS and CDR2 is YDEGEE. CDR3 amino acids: CASSSVDNGYTF. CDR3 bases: TGCGCCAGCAGCTCGGTGGACAACGGCTACACCTTC.

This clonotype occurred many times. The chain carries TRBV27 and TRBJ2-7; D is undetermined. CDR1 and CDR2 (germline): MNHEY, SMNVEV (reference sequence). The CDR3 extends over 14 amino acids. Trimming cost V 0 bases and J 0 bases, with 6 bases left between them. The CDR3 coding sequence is TGTGCCAGCAGTTTATCTGCCAGCTCCTACGAGCAGTACTTC. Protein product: CASSLSASSYEQYF.

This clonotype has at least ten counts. In DNA form, the CDR3 reads TGTGCCAGCAGTTTTGCAACGGACAGGGGGGACACAGATACGCAGTATTTT. Translating it yields CASSFATDRGDTDTQYF. V and J are TRBV28 and TRBJ2-3, with 10 bases fitting TRBD1. Germline CDR1 and CDR2: MDHEN and SYDVKM. V lost 3 bases and J lost 2; bases outside the gene matches: 8. CDR3 length: 17 amino acids.

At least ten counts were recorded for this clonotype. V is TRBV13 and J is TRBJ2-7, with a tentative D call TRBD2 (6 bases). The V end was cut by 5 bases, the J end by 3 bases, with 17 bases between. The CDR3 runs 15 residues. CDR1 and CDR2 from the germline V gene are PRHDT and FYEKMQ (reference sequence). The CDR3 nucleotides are TGTGCCAGCAGCGCATGGGACTCCCGGAACTACGAGCAGTACTTC. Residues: CASSAWDSRNYEQYF. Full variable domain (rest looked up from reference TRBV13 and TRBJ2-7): AAGVIQSPRHLIKEKRETATLKCYPIPRHDTVYWYQQGPGQDPQFLISFYEKMQSDKGSIPDRFSAQQFSDYHSELNMSSLELGDSALYFCASSAWDSRNYEQYFGPGTRLTVT.

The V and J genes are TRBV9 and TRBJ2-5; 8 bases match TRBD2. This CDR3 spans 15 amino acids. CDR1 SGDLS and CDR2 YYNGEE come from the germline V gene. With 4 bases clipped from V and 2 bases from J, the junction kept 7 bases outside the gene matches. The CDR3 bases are TGTGCCAGCAGCCCAAATGGACTAGCTCAAGAGACCCAGTACTTC. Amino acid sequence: CASSPNGLAQETQYF.

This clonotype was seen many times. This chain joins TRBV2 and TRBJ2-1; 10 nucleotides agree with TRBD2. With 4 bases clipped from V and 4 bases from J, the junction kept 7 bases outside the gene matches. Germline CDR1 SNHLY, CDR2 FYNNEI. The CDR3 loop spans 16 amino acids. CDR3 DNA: TGTGCCAGCAGTGTCCTCGGACTAGCGGATTACAATGAGCAGTTCTTC. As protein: CASSVLGLADYNEQFF. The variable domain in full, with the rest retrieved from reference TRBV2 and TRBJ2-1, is EPEVTQTPSHQVTQMGQEVILRCVPISNHLYFYWYRQILGQKVEFLVSFYNNEISEKSEIFDDQFSVERPDGSNFTLKIRSTKLEDSAMYFCASSVLGLADYNEQFFGPGTRLTVL.

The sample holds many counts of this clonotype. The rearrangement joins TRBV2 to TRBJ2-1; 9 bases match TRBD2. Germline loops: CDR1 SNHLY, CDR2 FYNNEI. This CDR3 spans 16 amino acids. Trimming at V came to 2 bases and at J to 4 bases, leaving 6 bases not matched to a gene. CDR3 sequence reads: CASSEIVTSGYNEQFF. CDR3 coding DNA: TGTGCCAGCAGTGAAATTGTGACTAGCGGTTACAATGAGCAGTTCTTC. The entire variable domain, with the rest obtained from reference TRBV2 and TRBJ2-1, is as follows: EPEVTQTPSHQVTQMGQEVILRCVPISNHLYFYWYRQILGQKVEFLVSFYNNEISEKSEIFDDQFSVERPDGSNFTLKIRSTKLEDSAMYFCASSEIVTSGYNEQFFGPGTRLTVL.

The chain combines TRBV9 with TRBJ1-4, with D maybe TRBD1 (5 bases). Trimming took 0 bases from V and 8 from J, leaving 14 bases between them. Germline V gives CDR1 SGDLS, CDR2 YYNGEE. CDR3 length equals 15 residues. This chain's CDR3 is CASSVGVGESEKLFF. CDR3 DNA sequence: TGTGCCAGCAGCGTAGGCGTGGGGGAATCCGAAAAACTGTTTTTT. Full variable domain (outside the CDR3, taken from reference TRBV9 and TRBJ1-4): DSGVTQTPKHLITATGQRVTLRCSPRSGDLSVYWYQQSLDQGLQFLIQYYNGEERAKGNILERFSAQQFPDLHSELNLSSLELGDSALYFCASSVGVGESEKLFFGSGTQLSVL.

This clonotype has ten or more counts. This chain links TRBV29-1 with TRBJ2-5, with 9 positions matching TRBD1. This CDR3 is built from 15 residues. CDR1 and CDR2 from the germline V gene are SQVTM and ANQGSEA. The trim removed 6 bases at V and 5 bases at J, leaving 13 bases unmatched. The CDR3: CSVGGDDRGGETQYF. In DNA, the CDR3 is TGCAGCGTCGGCGGGGACGACAGGGGGGGGGAGACCCAGTACTTC.

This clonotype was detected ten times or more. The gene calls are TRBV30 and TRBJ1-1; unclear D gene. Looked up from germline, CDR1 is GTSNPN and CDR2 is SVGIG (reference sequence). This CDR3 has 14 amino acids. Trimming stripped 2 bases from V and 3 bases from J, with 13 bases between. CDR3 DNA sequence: TGTGCCTGGAGTACGGGGATTGGGGACACTGAAGCTTTCTTT. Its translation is CAWSTGIGDTEAFF.

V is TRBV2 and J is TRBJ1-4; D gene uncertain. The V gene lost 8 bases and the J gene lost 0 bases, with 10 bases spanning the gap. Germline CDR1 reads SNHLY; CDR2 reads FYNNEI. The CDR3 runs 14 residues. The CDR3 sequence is CASQKVTTNEKLFF. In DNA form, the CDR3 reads TGTGCCAGCCAGAAGGTTACAACTAATGAAAAACTGTTTTTT.

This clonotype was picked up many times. The CDR3: CSARDSSGYNEQFF. The CDR3 DNA sequence: TGCAGTGCTAGAGACTCTAGCGGTTACAATGAGCAGTTCTTC. This chain uses TRBV20-1 with TRBJ2-1; the match to TRBD2 covers 7 bases. The germline CDR1 and CDR2 sequences are DFQATT and SNEGSKA (reference sequence). Unmatched junction bases numbered 3, after V lost 0 bases and J lost 4 bases. The CDR3 sequence is 14 residues long.

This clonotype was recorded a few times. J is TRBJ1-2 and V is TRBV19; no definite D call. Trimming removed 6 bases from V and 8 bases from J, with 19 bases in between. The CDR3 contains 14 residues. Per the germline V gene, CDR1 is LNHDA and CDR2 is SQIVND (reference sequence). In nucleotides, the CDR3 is TGTGCCAGTAGGCTCGATCGCTATCCCTGGGGCTACACCTTC. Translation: CASRLDRYPWGYTF.